Following are 18 T cell receptor beta chains from one sample sequenced in a study of post-analysis software for immune sequencing data. Study-wide points: Five or six TRBV segments (TRBV5-6, TRBV5-1 and TRBV20-1 among them) occurred more frequently in patients than in controls.

Researchers reported that TCR beta cDNA libraries carried unique molecular identifiers. A single record per CDR3 protein comes from TCRdb applying MiXCR to the PCR reads. The table lists 430,000 or so distinct CDR3 sequences, approximately 37% of them singletons, with around 8% in the top ten. The antigens these receptors bind are not known. Sample: blood. All receptors come from a girl aged 2 to 9 with multiple sclerosis.

This clonotype was seen more than once but under ten times. The chain carries TRBV29-1 and TRBJ2-3; D is possibly TRBD2 (5 bases). This CDR3 contains 13 residues. With 1 base removed from V and 5 bases from J, the gap between germline ends came to 10 bases. Germline CDR1 and CDR2: SQVTM and ANQGSEA. CDR3 sequence: CSVEVLAEDTQYF. For the CDR3, the DNA is TGCAGCGTTGAAGTCCTAGCTGAAGATACGCAGTATTTT.

The V and J genes are TRBV7-3 and TRBJ2-3, with 8 nucleotides matching TRBD2. Germline V gives CDR1 SGHTA, CDR2 FQGTGA. This CDR3 region has 14 residues. V gave up 5 bases and J gave up 7 bases; unmatched junction bases: 8. In DNA, the CDR3 is TGTGCCAGCAGCCCCGGACTAGCTGGTTATACGCAGTATTTT. It encodes CASSPGLAGYTQYF.

V is TRBV25-1 and J is TRBJ2-5; D possibly corresponds to TRBD2 (5 bases). Germline V lookup: CDR1 MGHDK, CDR2 SYGVNS. Trimming cost V 8 bases and J 2 bases, with 12 bases left between them. The CDR3 is 13 residues long. CDR3 amino acids: CASEGPRQETQYF. The DNA of the CDR3 is TGTGCCAGCGAGGGCCCCCGACAAGAGACCCAGTACTTC.

Notes on this clonotype: Germline is not matched at one junction end, which may reflect a read error. The rearrangement links TRBV7-3 to TRBJ2-7, with 14 bases that match TRBD2. This CDR3 spans 17 amino acids. Per germline, CDR1 SGHTA and CDR2 FQGTGA. CDR3 DNA sequence: TGTACCAGCAGCTTAAGAGGGACTAGCGGGGGCTCCTACGAGCAGTACTTC. This encodes CTSSLRGTSGGSYEQYF.

The CDR3 protein is CASSQGTGGLEQYF. Here the CDR3 DNA reads TGTGCCAGCAGCCAAGGGACAGGGGGCCTCGAGCAGTACTTC. The V and J genes are TRBV3-1 and TRBJ2-5, with 11 bases that match TRBD1. TRBJ2-7 explains the end of the DNA better; the J call may be wrong. Germline V gives CDR1 LGHDT, CDR2 YNNKEL (reference sequence). This CDR3 is built from 14 residues.

This clonotype was seen only a few times. The chain couples TRBV12-3 or TRBV12-4 to TRBJ2-1; possible D gene TRBD2, 5 bases. The CDR3 runs to 13 residues. Trimming cost V 4 bases and J 6 bases, with 10 bases left between them. Here the CDR3 DNA reads TGTGCCAGCAGTTCACTAGGTTCCAATGAGCAGTTCTTC. It encodes CASSSLGSNEQFF.

This clonotype was detected only a few times. The gene calls are TRBV29-1 and TRBJ1-2; 9 nucleotides line up with TRBD1. Germline CDR1 and CDR2: SQVTM and ANQGSEA. V shed 7 bases, J shed 6 bases, and the junction held 3 bases outside the gene matches. The CDR3 length is 11 residues. DNA for the CDR3: TGCAGCGACCGGACAGGGGATGGCTACACCTTC. This sequence encodes CSDRTGDGYTF.

CDR3 region: CATSRDFYTEAFF. CDR3 bases: TGTGCCACCAGCAGAGATTTTTACACTGAAGCTTTCTTT. J is TRBJ1-1 and V is TRBV15; the D is unclear. The germline V and J ends were trimmed by 0 bases and 3 bases, with 5 bases remaining between them. This CDR3 is built from 13 residues. Germline V CDR1 and CDR2: LNHNV, YYDKDF (reference sequence).

This chain's CDR3 is CASSLAQTGELFF. The CDR3 region has the DNA TGTGCCAGCAGTTTAGCACAGACCGGGGAGCTGTTTTTT. The V gene is TRBV12-3 or TRBV12-4, the J gene TRBJ2-2; no reliable D call. V was cut by 0 bases and J by 5 bases, with 4 bases left in between. This CDR3 is built from 13 residues.

This clonotype was recorded at least ten times. The chain has TRBV29-1 and TRBJ2-7; D remains ambiguous. The germline gives CDR1 SQVTM, CDR2 ANQGSEA. V gave up 4 bases and J gave up 0 bases, with 10 bases separating them. This CDR3 spans 13 amino acids. The CDR3 nucleotides are TGCAGCGTTGTTCACGGCTTCTCCTACGAGCAGTACTTC. It yields the protein CSVVHGFSYEQYF.

This chain links TRBV20-1 with TRBJ2-1, with 12 bases matching TRBD2. Per the germline V gene, CDR1 is DFQATT and CDR2 is SNEGSKA (reference sequence). Unmatched junction bases numbered 6, after V lost 6 bases and J lost 6 bases. CDR3 length equals 14 residues. The CDR3 DNA follows: TGCAGTGCCATACTAGCGGGGGGAGGCAATGAGCAGTTCTTC. It yields the protein CSAILAGGGNEQFF.

The chain employs TRBV2 and TRBJ2-3; 7 positions agree with TRBD2. CDR3 size: 16 residues. Trimming took 5 bases from V and 0 from J; bases not matched to a gene: 8. Germline CDR1 reads SNHLY; CDR2 reads FYNNEI. The CDR3, as DNA: TGTGCCAGCAGTACGATAGCGGGCCTAAGCACAGATACGCAGTATTTT. Its translation: CASSTIAGLSTDTQYF.

The table lists this clonotype with many counts. The chain employs TRBV5-1 and TRBJ2-7; the D is unclear. The germline V gene encodes CDR1 SGHRS and CDR2 YFSETQ. The CDR3 spans 13 residues. Trimming took off 0 bases at V and 2 bases at J, with 6 bases between the two ends. CDR3 nucleotides: TGCGCCAGCAGCTTGGGTCCAGCCTACGAGCAGTACTTC. Translating it yields CASSLGPAYEQYF.

This clonotype has just a few counts. The CDR3, as DNA: TGTGCCAGCAGCATGGTAGCGGGAGGGCTCTACAATGAGCAGTTCTTC. Translation: CASSMVAGGLYNEQFF. The chain carries TRBV7-9 and TRBJ2-1, with 11 bases identical to TRBD2. The CDR3 sequence is 16 residues long. The V gene end was trimmed by 5 bases and the J gene end by 3 bases; junction bases not matched to a gene: 6. From germline, CDR1 is SEHNR and CDR2 FQNEAQ (reference sequence).

Note on this clonotype: Compared with germline, one end of the junction differs, possibly owing to a read error. The chain combines TRBV7-3 with TRBJ2-1; 8 nucleotides agree with TRBD1. Germline-derived CDR1 and CDR2 are SGHTA and FQGTGA. CDR3 length equals 15 residues. The CDR3 here is CTSSLGQVEWDEQFF. The CDR3 DNA sequence: TGTACCAGCAGCCTGGGACAGGTGGAATGGGATGAGCAGTTCTTC. The variable domain in full, with the rest retrieved from reference TRBV7-3 and TRBJ2-1, is GAGVSQTPSNKVTEKGKYVELRCDPISGHTALYWYRQSLGQGPEFLIYFQGTGAADDSGLPNDRFFAVRPEGSVSTLKIQRTERGDSAVYLCTSSLGQVEWDEQFFGPGTRLTVL.

This clonotype was counted a single time. This sequence joins TRBV3-1 and TRBJ1-5; TRBD1 is a possible D gene (5 bases). Germline CDR1 is LGHDT and CDR2 is YNNKEL (reference sequence). Deletions cut 1 base from V and 4 bases from J, with 17 bases between. The CDR3 is 17 residues long. CDR3 region: CASSQGGTTRRNQPQHF. CDR3 bases: TGTGCCAGCAGCCAAGGGGGGACCACACGGAGGAATCAGCCCCAGCATTTT.

The chain joins TRBV29-1 to TRBJ1-1; D might be TRBD1 (6 bases). This CDR3 is built from 17 residues. Trimming took off 8 bases at V and 10 bases at J, with 35 bases between the two ends. Germline loops: CDR1 SQVTM, CDR2 ANQGSEA. The CDR3 coding sequence is TGCAGCTTTCCCTGTATGCCCCGGGGGGCCGGAACAAGTAGAGCTTTCTTT. It translates to CSFPCMPRGAGTSRAFF.

The chain couples TRBV5-1 to TRBJ2-4, with 7 bases lining up with TRBD2. CDR3 length equals 13 residues. From germline, CDR1 is SGHRS and CDR2 YFSETQ. V lost 0 bases, J lost 9 bases, and 3 bases stayed unmatched. CDR3 residues: CASSLAGGGIQYF. The CDR3 coding sequence is TGCGCCAGCAGCTTGGCTGGGGGGGGCATTCAGTACTTC. The whole variable domain, remainder taken from reference TRBV5-1 and TRBJ2-4, is KAGVTQTPRYLIKTRGQQVTLSCSPISGHRSVSWYQQTPGQGLQFLFEYFSETQRNKGNFPGRFSGRQFSNSRSEMNVSTLELGDSALYLCASSLAGGGIQYFGAGTRLSVL.